The 17 T cell receptor beta chains below all came from one sample that was sequenced in a study of Graves' ophthalmopathy and Graves' hyperthyroidism. RNA transcripts served as template for amplifying TCR beta CDR3 sequences. RT-PCR was first run with HTBI primers, then multiplex PCR in a second round. From the multiplex PCR reads, TCRdb called clonotypes with MiXCR, one entry per CDR3 protein. Of 650,000 to 800,000 distinct CDR3 sequences in the sample, about 40% are singletons; the top ten hold around 3%. Specimen: peripheral blood. All receptors derive from an adult man with Graves' ophthalmopathy.

This sequence joins TRBV25-1 and TRBJ2-6; TRBD2 agrees at 8 bases. CDR1 and CDR2 from the germline V gene are MGHDK and SYGVNS. Losses at the gene ends were 5 bases for V and 1 base for J; bases not matched to a gene: 22. The CDR3 extends over 22 amino acids. CDR3 region: CASSTRTSISGGPLSGANVLTF. CDR3 DNA sequence: TGTGCCAGCAGTACACGGACAAGTATAAGCGGGGGCCCTTTATCTGGGGCCAACGTCCTGACTTTC.

This clonotype was counted ten times or more. V gene TRBV7-2 combines with J gene TRBJ1-5; TRBD1 aligns across 8 bases. This CDR3 spans 14 amino acids. CDR1 is SGHTA and CDR2 is FQGNSA in the germline V gene. After removal of 4 bases from V and 5 bases from J, the junction contained 4 bases not matched to a gene. CDR3 in DNA: TGTGCCAGCAGCTCAGACAGGGGAGATCAGCCCCAGCATTTT. Its protein product is CASSSDRGDQPQHF.

J is TRBJ1-2 and V is TRBV29-1; perhaps TRBD1 as D (5 bases). CDR3 length equals 12 residues. In germline, CDR1 is SQVTM, CDR2 ANQGSEA. V lost 8 bases and J 4 bases, leaving 14 bases between the germline ends. CDR3 coding DNA: TGCAGCTTAGTCCTGGGGACCTATGGCTACACCTTC. Its protein product is CSLVLGTYGYTF.

About this clonotype: Here the CDR3 omits its conserved ending phenylalanine or tryptophan, so a read error is the likely source. This rearrangement joins TRBV5-4 to TRBJ1-5; D gene ambiguous. Looked up from germline, CDR1 is SGHNT and CDR2 is YYREEE (reference sequence). The CDR3 loop spans 16 amino acids. Trimming removed 0 bases at V and 6 bases at J, with 16 bases between. CDR3 sequence (DNA): TGTGCCAGCAGCTTGGGGCCGACGGGTAGCCTTCAGCCCCAGCATCTT. It codes for CASSLGPTGSLQPQHL.

This clonotype was picked up many times. This sequence joins TRBV7-9 and TRBJ1-4; D remains ambiguous. This CDR3 contains 17 residues. The ends were cut back, 1 base at V and 2 bases at J, with 14 bases in the middle. Germline loops: CDR1 SEHNR, CDR2 FQNEAQ (reference sequence). CDR3 loop: CASSLGQGLTTNEKLFF. The CDR3 bases are TGTGCCAGCAGCTTAGGTCAAGGGTTAACTACTAATGAAAAACTGTTTTTT.

This clonotype was detected only once. V gene TRBV10-3 combines with J gene TRBJ1-1; 8 bases map to TRBD1. This CDR3 region has 11 residues. V dropped 4 bases and J dropped 12; count of bases not matched to a gene: 4. Looked up from germline, CDR1 is ENHRY and CDR2 is SYGVKD. This CDR3 is CAISGTGRTFF. Written as DNA, the CDR3 is TGTGCCATCAGTGGGACAGGGAGGACTTTCTTT.

This clonotype has ten or more counts. The chain recombines TRBV12-3 or TRBV12-4 with TRBJ2-2, with D perhaps TRBD1 (5 bases). Deletions cut 4 bases from V and 6 bases from J, with 9 bases between. The CDR3 runs 13 residues. In DNA, the CDR3 is TGTGCCAGCAGTTCCAGGGCCGCCGGGGAGCTGTTTTTT. Translation gives CASSSRAAGELFF.

This clonotype was recorded at least ten times. The chain uses TRBV29-1 and TRBJ2-7; a possible D gene is TRBD2 (7 bases). The V gene's germline CDR1 is SQVTM and CDR2 ANQGSEA. The CDR3 runs 14 residues. V was trimmed by 2 bases and J by 3 bases, leaving 14 bases between them. CDR3 amino acids: CSVEKRGGGYEQYF. The CDR3 region has the DNA TGCAGCGTTGAAAAGAGAGGGGGGGGCTACGAGCAGTACTTC.

The rearrangement joins TRBV19 to TRBJ1-2; 8 bases are shared with TRBD1. V gave up 6 bases and J gave up 0 bases; unmatched junction bases: 3. The germline gives CDR1 LNHDA, CDR2 SQIVND (reference sequence). The CDR3 runs to 14 residues. CDR3 sequence reads: CASRGQAANYGYTF. In nucleotides, the CDR3 is TGTGCCAGTAGGGGACAGGCAGCTAACTATGGCTACACCTTC.

With regard to this clonotype: A single base separates this from a much larger clone, so it may be a read error. This rearrangement joins TRBV19 to TRBJ1-1; D is undetermined. The CDR3 runs to 15 residues. In germline, CDR1 is LNHDA, CDR2 SQIVND (reference sequence). CDR3 residues: CASSIAAGLNTVAFF. DNA of the CDR3: TGTGCCAGTAGTATAGCGGCAGGCTTGAACACTGTAGCTTTCTTT. Together with reference TRBV19 and TRBJ1-1, the CDR3 gives the full variable domain: DGGITQSPKYLFRKEGQNVTLSCEQNLNHDAMYWYRQDPGQGLRLIYYSQIVNDFQKGDIAEGYSVSREKKESFPLTVTSAQKNPTAFYLCASSIAAGLNTVAFFGQGTRLTVV.

This clonotype was recorded once. An end of the junction does not agree with germline; a read error may underlie this. V usage is TRBV7-2 and J usage is TRBJ2-2, with a weak D call TRBD2 (5 bases). CDR1 is SGHTA, CDR2 FQGNSA, per germline. The CDR3 has 18 residues. The DNA for the CDR3 is TGTGACAGCAGCTTAATGTTGGGCAGGACTCTAAACACCGGGGAGCTGTTTTTT. Translating it yields CDSSLMLGRTLNTGELFF.

The gene calls are TRBV7-9 and TRBJ1-4, with TRBD1 matching 10 bases. V shed 0 bases and J 5 bases; nucleotides not matched to a gene: 6. This CDR3 comprises 17 residues. The V gene's germline CDR1 is SEHNR and CDR2 FQNEAQ (reference sequence). Here the CDR3 reads CASSLASGTGANEKLFF. The CDR3 DNA reads as TGTGCCAGCAGCTTAGCCTCCGGGACAGGGGCGAATGAAAAACTGTTTTTT.

This clonotype was recorded at least ten times. The V call is TRBV7-9, the J call TRBJ2-2; no reliable D call. V lost 4 bases, J lost 2 bases, and 8 bases lay in between. The CDR3 has 14 residues. Germline-derived CDR1 and CDR2 are SEHNR and FQNEAQ (reference sequence). CDR3: CASSSQRNTGELFF. CDR3 coding DNA: TGTGCCAGCAGCTCGCAGCGAAACACCGGGGAGCTGTTTTTT.

The J gene is TRBJ1-5, the V gene TRBV2, with no clear D. This CDR3 comprises 15 residues. From germline, CDR1 is SNHLY and CDR2 FYNNEI. V lost 10 bases to trimming and J lost 3 bases, with 19 bases between them. CDR3 amino acids: CATSSARRTNQPQHF. CDR3 bases: TGTGCCACCAGCAGTGCCAGACGGACCAATCAGCCCCAGCATTTT.

In the case of this clonotype: This may be a read error, as it is one base from a much larger clone. The J gene is TRBJ2-5, the V gene TRBV7-6; maybe TRBD2 (5 bases). CDR3 size: 16 residues. In germline, CDR1 is SGHVS, CDR2 FNYEAQ. The CDR3 nucleotides are TGTGCCAGCAGCTTAGATTCGGCCCCCAGCTGGGAGACCCAGCACTTC. Protein: CASSLDSAPSWETQHF.

This clonotype has at least ten counts. This sequence joins TRBV4-3 and TRBJ2-5, with 9 bases identical to TRBD1. This CDR3 has 17 amino acids. Germline V gene lookup returns CDR1 LGHNA and CDR2 YSLEER. The trim removed 0 bases at V and 3 bases at J, leaving 8 bases unmatched. The DNA for the CDR3 is TGCGCCAGCAGCCAAGAGTGGGCCTGGACAGGGGAAGAGACCCAGTACTTC. Protein: CASSQEWAWTGEETQYF.

This clonotype was seen more than once but under ten times. The chain has TRBV7-3 and TRBJ1-1; the D gene is possibly TRBD1 (5 bases). The V end was cut by 2 bases, the J end by 1 base, with 17 bases between. The CDR3 covers 17 residues. Germline V CDR1 and CDR2: SGHTA, FQGTGA. In DNA form, the CDR3 reads TGTGCCAGCAGCTTATTCCCCCCGGGACGGCGGAACACTGAAGCTTTCTTT. This translates into CASSLFPPGRRNTEAFF.